Following are 28 T cell receptor beta chains from one sample sequenced in a study of T-cell memory formation after mild COVID-19. Via MiXCR, TCRdb re-called the 5' RACE reads, giving one row per CDR3 protein. The repertoire holds about 250,000 distinct CDR3 sequences, with 15% to 19% as singletons. Sequencing was carried out using PBMCs or a T cell subset sorted from them (not recorded which). All receptors derive from an adult woman who had mild COVID-19 (a few samples of this study predate the infection). Cell type and time point are not known.

The sample holds many counts of this clonotype. V and J are TRBV5-1 and TRBJ2-5, with TRBD1 as a possible D gene (5 bases). The CDR3 length is 13 residues. In germline, CDR1 is SGHRS, CDR2 YFSETQ. V shed 1 base and J shed 5 bases, with 9 bases lying between them. The CDR3 DNA sequence: TGCGCCAGCAGCTTGCAGGGTAGGGAGACCCAGTACTTC. Translated, it gives CASSLQGRETQYF.

This clonotype came up a few times. The chain carries TRBV5-1 and TRBJ2-3; possibly TRBD2 for D (6 bases). CDR1 and CDR2 from the germline V gene are SGHRS and YFSETQ. Trimming took off 3 bases at V and 3 bases at J, with 11 bases between the two ends. The CDR3 totals 14 residues. CDR3 sequence reads: CASSWDFLTDTQYF. The CDR3 DNA follows: TGCGCCAGCAGCTGGGACTTCCTAACAGATACGCAGTATTTT.

This clonotype was detected only a few times. The rearrangement joins TRBV5-4 to TRBJ2-2; TRBD1 agrees at 10 bases. CDR1 and CDR2 from the germline V gene are SGHNT and YYREEE (reference sequence). The CDR3 has 16 amino acids. V shed 4 bases, J shed 6 bases, and the junction held 9 bases outside the gene matches. CDR3 coding DNA: TGTGCCAGCAGCCAGGGGGGGACAGGGGTCCCCGGGGAGCTGTTTTTT. It specifies CASSQGGTGVPGELFF.

This clonotype was picked up a small number of times. The gene calls are TRBV11-2 and TRBJ2-3; either TRBD1 or TRBD2 may fit D (7 bases each). V shed 5 bases and J shed 5 bases, with 17 bases lying between them. CDR1 is SGHAT and CDR2 is FQNNGV in the germline V gene. This CDR3 contains 15 residues. The CDR3 region is CASSRRGGGLDTQYF. The CDR3 DNA is TGTGCCAGCAGCAGAAGGGGAGGGGGCCTAGATACGCAGTATTTT. Supplemented by reference TRBV11-2 and TRBJ2-3, the full variable domain reads EAGVAQSPRYKIIEKRQSVAFWCNPISGHATLYWYQQILGQGPKLLIQFQNNGVVDDSQLPKDRFSAERLKGVDSTLKIQPAKLEDSAVYLCASSRRGGGLDTQYFGPGTRLTVL.

The rearrangement joins TRBV7-2 to TRBJ2-3, with 7 positions matching TRBD1. The CDR3 consists of 13 residues. The germline gives CDR1 SGHTA, CDR2 FQGNSA. V shed 3 bases, J shed 7 bases, and the junction held 4 bases outside the gene matches. The CDR3 here is CASSLGQRHTQYF. The CDR3 DNA reads TGTGCCAGCAGCTTGGGACAGAGGCATACGCAGTATTTT.

This clonotype was found a few times. V is TRBV10-3 and J is TRBJ1-1; weak D call: TRBD1 (5 bases). Germline V gene sequence: CDR1 ENHRY, CDR2 SYGVKD. V shed 2 bases and J shed 8 bases, with 12 bases lying between them. The CDR3 runs 13 residues. This CDR3 is CAISEAGTDEAFF. CDR3 nucleotides: TGTGCCATCAGTGAGGCGGGGACGGACGAAGCTTTCTTT.

This clonotype was recorded many times. The genes are TRBV10-3 and TRBJ2-7, with D possibly being TRBD2 (6 bases). Germline CDR1 is ENHRY and CDR2 is SYGVKD. The CDR3 is made up of 15 amino acids. Trimming pared 0 bases from V and 0 bases from J, leaving 9 bases between. In nucleotides, the CDR3 is TGTGCCATCAGTGAGTCTGGGGGGAGCTCCTACGAGCAGTACTTC. Protein: CAISESGGSSYEQYF.

This clonotype has ten or more counts. The chain links TRBV5-1 to TRBJ2-1, with 11 positions matching TRBD2. The V gene end was trimmed by 4 bases and the J gene end by 10 bases; junction bases not matched to a gene: 7. Germline lookup yields CDR1 SGHRS and CDR2 YFSETQ. CDR3 size: 14 residues. DNA of the CDR3: TGCGCCAGCAGCCTTAGCGGGGGGGCGCGGGAGCAGTTCTTC. Amino acid sequence: CASSLSGGAREQFF.

The chain employs TRBV6-5 and TRBJ2-7; 13 positions agree with TRBD2. Losses at the gene ends were 6 bases for V and 6 bases for J; bases not matched to a gene: 5. Germline CDR1 and CDR2: MNHEY and SVGAGI. This CDR3 contains 14 residues. The CDR3 DNA reads TGTGCCAGCAGCGGACTAGCGGGAGCTCCCGAGCAGTACTTC. It encodes CASSGLAGAPEQYF.

This clonotype was seen only a few times. The rearrangement links TRBV14 to TRBJ2-3; TRBD1 might be the D (6 bases). The V end was cut by 1 base, the J end by 6 bases, with 14 bases between. The CDR3 is 15 amino acids. CDR1 is SGHDN and CDR2 is FVKESK in the germline V gene. The CDR3 DNA sequence: TGTGCCAGCAGCCAAGCGACTCAGGGGTCCGATACGCAGTATTTT. Translating it yields CASSQATQGSDTQYF.

This clonotype was observed a handful of times. The chain links TRBV4-3 to TRBJ2-2; a weak D match, TRBD1 (6 bases). Trimming took off 4 bases at V and 8 bases at J, with 20 bases between the two ends. Looked up from germline, CDR1 is LGHNA and CDR2 is YSLEER. The CDR3 spans 16 residues. CDR3 DNA sequence: TGCGCCAGCAGCCCAAATAGGGGGAGACGGTCGGGGGAGCTGTTTTTT. Translating it yields CASSPNRGRRSGELFF.

This clonotype occurred a few times. The genes are TRBV7-8 and TRBJ1-1; D may be TRBD1 (5 bases). CDR1 and CDR2 from the germline V gene are SGHVS and FQNEAQ. The CDR3 is 13 amino acids. V was cut by 7 bases and J by 7 bases, with 16 bases left in between. CDR3 sequence (DNA): TGTGCCAGCATGTTCAGGGAAGGCAGTGAAGCTTTCTTT. Protein sequence: CASMFREGSEAFF.

This clonotype was counted between two and nine times. This chain links TRBV12-3 or TRBV12-4 with TRBJ2-2; D might be TRBD1 (5 bases). V lost 5 bases and J lost 3, with 13 bases in between. The CDR3 totals 15 residues. CDR3 protein: CASSHRIADTGELFF. CDR3 nucleotide sequence: TGTGCCAGCAGTCACAGGATCGCGGACACCGGGGAGCTGTTTTTT.

The genes are TRBV4-2 and TRBJ2-7, with TRBD1 as a possible D gene (6 bases). Looked up from germline, CDR1 is LGHNA and CDR2 is YNFKEQ. Trimming pared 4 bases from V and 0 bases from J, leaving 13 bases between. The CDR3 is 15 amino acids. The DNA of the CDR3 is TGTGCCAGCAGCCGCGTCGGGGACACCTCCTACGAGCAGTACTTC. Amino acid sequence: CASSRVGDTSYEQYF.

Only a few counts were recorded for this clonotype. V is TRBV20-1 and J is TRBJ1-2; D possibly corresponds to TRBD1 (6 bases). The CDR3 sequence is 14 residues long. Trimming cost V 3 bases and J 2 bases, with 13 bases left between them. Germline V gene data show CDR1 as DFQATT and CDR2 as SNEGSKA (reference sequence). The CDR3 sequence is CSASPGTTNYGYTF. As DNA, the CDR3 is TGCAGTGCTAGCCCCGGGACAACAAACTATGGCTACACCTTC.

This clonotype turned up a few times. The genes are TRBV10-3 and TRBJ1-2, with D possibly matching TRBD1 (6 bases). CDR3 size: 12 residues. V dropped 8 bases and J dropped 5 bases, with 12 bases sitting between them. Germline V gives CDR1 ENHRY, CDR2 SYGVKD. The CDR3 loop reads CAISTGGYGYTF. In DNA form, the CDR3 reads TGTGCCATCTCGACAGGAGGGTATGGCTACACCTTC.

The genes are TRBV12-3 or TRBV12-4 and TRBJ1-5; D is undetermined. The length of the CDR3 is 15 residues. V dropped 0 bases and J dropped 3 bases, with 9 bases sitting between them. This chain's CDR3 is CASSLALINNQPQHF. DNA for the CDR3: TGTGCCAGCAGTTTAGCGCTTATTAACAATCAGCCCCAGCATTTT.

The chain links TRBV29-1 to TRBJ2-1, with D possibly matching TRBD1 (5 bases). Germline V gene sequence: CDR1 SQVTM, CDR2 ANQGSEA. Trimming cost V 6 bases and J 4 bases, with 7 bases left between them. The CDR3 loop spans 11 amino acids. CDR3 DNA: TGCAGCGTAACAGGTTACAATGAGCAGTTCTTC. Amino acid sequence: CSVTGYNEQFF.

The J gene is TRBJ1-2, the V gene TRBV25-1; D remains ambiguous. The CDR3 runs 12 residues. The V gene lost 4 bases and the J gene lost 4 bases, with 7 bases spanning the gap. CDR1 and CDR2 (germline): MGHDK, SYGVNS. The CDR3 DNA is TGTGCCAGCAGTGTGGGGAGCTATGGCTACACCTTC. This sequence encodes CASSVGSYGYTF.

For this clonotype: Relative to the germline gene, one junction end is altered; a read error may explain this. V and J are TRBV5-1 and TRBJ2-3; D possibly corresponds to TRBD1 (6 bases). The CDR3 spans 15 residues. Per germline, CDR1 SGHRS and CDR2 YFSETQ. CDR3 sequence (DNA): TGCGCCGGCAGCTTGGCCGCAGGGGGCACAGATACGCAGTATTTT. Its translation is CAGSLAAGGTDTQYF. The full variable domain, in which reference TRBV5-1 and TRBJ2-3 provide the parts outside the CDR3, is KAGVTQTPRYLIKTRGQQVTLSCSPISGHRSVSWYQQTPGQGLQFLFEYFSETQRNKGNFPGRFSGRQFSNSRSEMNVSTLELGDSALYLCAGSLAAGGTDTQYFGPGTRLTVL.

This rearrangement joins TRBV12-3 or TRBV12-4 to TRBJ2-5, with a possible D match to TRBD1 (7 bases). There are 14 residues in the CDR3. V was pared by 5 bases and J by 1 base, with 11 bases between. CDR3 nucleotides: TGTGCCAGCAGTCGGGGGACAGCCCAAGAGACCCAGTACTTC. Amino acids: CASSRGTAQETQYF.

This clonotype was recorded many times. The gene calls are TRBV20-1 and TRBJ1-1; 10 bases line up with TRBD1. V dropped 0 bases and J dropped 5; count of bases not matched to a gene: 3. CDR1 DFQATT and CDR2 SNEGSKA come from the germline V gene (reference sequence). The length of the CDR3 is 14 residues. The CDR3 is CSARDRQGATEAFF. The CDR3 region has the DNA TGCAGTGCTAGAGATCGACAGGGGGCAACTGAAGCTTTCTTT.

This clonotype was seen repeatedly, ten times or more. This rearrangement joins TRBV29-1 to TRBJ2-1; D possibly uses TRBD1 or TRBD2 (5 bases each). Deletions cut 8 bases from V and 5 bases from J, with 16 bases between. The germline V gene encodes CDR1 SQVTM and CDR2 ANQGSEA. CDR3 length equals 13 residues. CDR3 nucleotide sequence: TGCAGCTCTCCTGGGGGTCTCCACAATGAGCAGTTCTTC. Its translation: CSSPGGLHNEQFF.

The chain has TRBV12-3 or TRBV12-4 and TRBJ2-7; D not resolved. The CDR3 is made up of 13 amino acids. Deletions cut 7 bases from V and 3 bases from J, with 13 bases between. Here the CDR3 DNA reads TGTGCCAGCACCCCCGGTACAGTCTACGAGCAGTACTTC. It codes for CASTPGTVYEQYF.

This clonotype showed up many times. This chain uses TRBV5-1 with TRBJ2-3; 14 bases line up with TRBD2. J gave up 6 bases and V 4 bases, and 7 bases lay outside the gene matches. Germline V lookup: CDR1 SGHRS, CDR2 YFSETQ. The CDR3 is 16 residues long. The CDR3 bases are TGCGCCAGCAGCCCAGGGACTAGCGGGGGAGCTGATACGCAGTATTTT. This gives the protein CASSPGTSGGADTQYF.

The chain recombines TRBV12-3 or TRBV12-4 with TRBJ2-2; the match to TRBD2 covers 7 bases. V lost 6 bases to trimming and J lost 2 bases; unmatched junction nucleotides: 9. This CDR3 spans 16 amino acids. The CDR3 bases are TGTGCCAGCAGCGGCGGGGGAGGCTTCAACACCGGGGAGCTGTTTTTT. It specifies CASSGGGGFNTGELFF.

This chain connects TRBV4-2 to TRBJ1-3; possibly TRBD1 for D (6 bases). Trimming removed 4 bases at V and 0 bases at J, with 13 bases between. The germline CDR1 and CDR2 sequences are LGHNA and YNFKEQ. The CDR3 contains 16 residues. CDR3 in DNA: TGTGCCAGCAGCCGAGAGACAGGTAGCTCTGGAAACACCATATATTTT. Translation gives CASSRETGSSGNTIYF.

The V gene is TRBV6-5, the J gene TRBJ1-2; the D gene is possibly TRBD1 (6 bases). Trimming removed 5 bases from V and 2 bases from J, with 15 bases in between. Germline CDR1 MNHEY, CDR2 SVGAGI. CDR3 length: 15 residues. In DNA, the CDR3 is TGTGCCAGCAGTCGGATGACAGGCACCAACTATGGCTACACCTTC. Translated: CASSRMTGTNYGYTF.